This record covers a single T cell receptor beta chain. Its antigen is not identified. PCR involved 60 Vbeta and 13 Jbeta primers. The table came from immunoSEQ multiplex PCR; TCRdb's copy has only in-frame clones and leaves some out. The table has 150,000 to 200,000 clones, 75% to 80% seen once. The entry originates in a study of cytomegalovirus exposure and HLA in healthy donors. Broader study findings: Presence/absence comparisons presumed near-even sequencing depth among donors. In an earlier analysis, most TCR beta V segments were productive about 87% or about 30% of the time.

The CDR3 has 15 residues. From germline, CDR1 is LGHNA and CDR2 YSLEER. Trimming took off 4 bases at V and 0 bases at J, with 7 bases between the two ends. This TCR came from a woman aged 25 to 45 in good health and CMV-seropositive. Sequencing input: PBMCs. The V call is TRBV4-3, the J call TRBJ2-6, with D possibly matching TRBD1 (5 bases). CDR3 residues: CASSPQASGANVLTF. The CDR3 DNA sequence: TGCGCCAGCAGCCCACAGGCCTCTGGGGCCAACGTCCTGACTTTC.